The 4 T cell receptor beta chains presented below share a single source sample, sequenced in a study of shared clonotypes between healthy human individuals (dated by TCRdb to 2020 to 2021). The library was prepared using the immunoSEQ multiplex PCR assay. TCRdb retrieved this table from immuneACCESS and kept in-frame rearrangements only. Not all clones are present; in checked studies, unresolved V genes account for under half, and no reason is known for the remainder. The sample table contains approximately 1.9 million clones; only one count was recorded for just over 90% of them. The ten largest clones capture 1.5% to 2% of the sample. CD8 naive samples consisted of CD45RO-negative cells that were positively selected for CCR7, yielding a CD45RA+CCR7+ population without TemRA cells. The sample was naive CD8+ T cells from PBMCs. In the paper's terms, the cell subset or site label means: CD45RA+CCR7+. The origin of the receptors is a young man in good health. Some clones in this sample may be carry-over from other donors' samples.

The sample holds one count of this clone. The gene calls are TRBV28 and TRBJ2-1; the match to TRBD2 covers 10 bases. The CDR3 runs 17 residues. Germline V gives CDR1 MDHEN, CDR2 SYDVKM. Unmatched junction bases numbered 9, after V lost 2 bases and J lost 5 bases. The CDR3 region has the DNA TGTGCCAGCAGTTTAAGGCTAGCGGGAGTATCGGACAATGAGCAGTTCTTC. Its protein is CASSLRLAGVSDNEQFF.

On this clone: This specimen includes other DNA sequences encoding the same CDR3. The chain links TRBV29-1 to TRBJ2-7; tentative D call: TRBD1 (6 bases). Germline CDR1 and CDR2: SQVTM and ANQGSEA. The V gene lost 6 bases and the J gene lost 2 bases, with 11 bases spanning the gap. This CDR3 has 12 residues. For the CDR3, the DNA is TGCAGCGTGCTGACAGGCCCCTACGAGCAGTACTTC. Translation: CSVLTGPYEQYF.

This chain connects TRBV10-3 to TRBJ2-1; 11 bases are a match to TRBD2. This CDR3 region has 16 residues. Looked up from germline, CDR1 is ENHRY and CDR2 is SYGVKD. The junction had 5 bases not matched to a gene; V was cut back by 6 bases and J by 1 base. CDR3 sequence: CAISSTSGTSYNEQFF. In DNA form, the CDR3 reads TGTGCCATCAGCTCGACTAGCGGGACGTCCTACAATGAGCAGTTCTTC.

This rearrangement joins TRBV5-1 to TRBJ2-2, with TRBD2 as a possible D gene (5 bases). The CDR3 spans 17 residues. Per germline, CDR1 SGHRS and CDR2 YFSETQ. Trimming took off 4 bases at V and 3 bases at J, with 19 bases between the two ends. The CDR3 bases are TGCGCCAGCAGCCTTGGAGTCACGAGGGCCGACACCGGGGAGCTGTTTTTT. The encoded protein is CASSLGVTRADTGELFF.